This TCR beta chain was identified during a study of T-cell reconstitution after alpha-beta-depleted transplantation in children. V lost 3 bases to trimming and J lost 8 bases, with 24 bases between them. The germline V gene has CDR1 SGHRS and CDR2 YFSETQ. The CDR3 has 17 amino acids. This clonotype was seen just once. Unique molecular identifiers featured in how the TCRbeta library was prepared. TCRdb called the PCR reads again in MiXCR, with one record for every CDR3 protein. The data contain 500,000 to 600,000 distinct CDR3 sequences, 30% to 35% of them singletons. The V and J genes are TRBV5-1 and TRBJ2-1, with D possibly matching TRBD1 (10 bases). The TCR comes from a human donor who donated a stem cell graft to a child with aplastic anemia. Sample: PBMCs from the stem cell graft donor, taken from the stem cell graft. The CDR3 protein is CASSSLRASGTGDEQFF. CDR3 nucleotides: TGCGCCAGCAGCTCACTTAGGGCTAGCGGGACAGGGGATGAGCAGTTCTTC. The full variable domain, with the rest looked up from reference TRBV5-1 and TRBJ2-1, is KAGVTQTPRYLIKTRGQQVTLSCSPISGHRSVSWYQQTPGQGLQFLFEYFSETQRNKGNFPGRFSGRQFSNSRSEMNVSTLELGDSALYLCASSSLRASGTGDEQFFGPGTRLTVL.